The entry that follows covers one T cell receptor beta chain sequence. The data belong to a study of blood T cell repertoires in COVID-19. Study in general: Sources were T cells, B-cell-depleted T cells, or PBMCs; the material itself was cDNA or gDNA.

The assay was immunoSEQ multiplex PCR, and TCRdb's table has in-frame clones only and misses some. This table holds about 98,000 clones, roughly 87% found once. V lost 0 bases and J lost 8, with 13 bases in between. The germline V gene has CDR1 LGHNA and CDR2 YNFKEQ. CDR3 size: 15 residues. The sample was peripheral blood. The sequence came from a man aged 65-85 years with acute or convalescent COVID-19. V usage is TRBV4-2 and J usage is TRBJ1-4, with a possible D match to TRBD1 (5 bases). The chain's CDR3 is CASSQEGPSGEKLFF. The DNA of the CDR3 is TGTGCCAGCAGCCAAGAGGGGCCCTCTGGGGAAAAACTGTTTTTT.